The TCR beta chain described here comes from a study of blood T cell repertoires in COVID-19. Produced via immunoSEQ multiplex PCR; TCRdb's table is partial and in-frame only. There are roughly 250,000 clones in the sample; around nine tenths occur only once, and 1.9% lies in the top ten. The CDR3 consists of 16 residues. CDR1 is LGHDT, CDR2 YNNKEL, per germline (reference sequence). The V gene end was trimmed by 4 bases and the J gene end by 0 bases; junction bases not matched to a gene: 6. Sequenced sample: PBMCs or T cells enriched from blood (not recorded which). The receptor's source is a woman younger than 35 who had recovered from COVID-19. V usage is TRBV3-1 (or the pseudogene TRBV3-2) and J usage is TRBJ2-7; the match to TRBD2 covers 10 bases. Here the CDR3 reads CASSRSSGRLSYEQYF. Written as DNA, the CDR3 is TGTGCCAGCAGCCGAAGTAGCGGGAGGCTCTCCTACGAGCAGTACTTC.